These 19 T cell receptor beta chains came from one sample sequenced in a study of blood T cell repertoires in COVID-19. Sequencing was performed with immunoSEQ multiplex PCR; in TCRdb, only in-frame clones are kept and a portion is missing. The sample holds 150,000 or so clones, 80% to 95% seen once. Sequencing input: peripheral blood. These receptors all come from a woman in her forties or fifties with acute or convalescent COVID-19.

The chain employs TRBV7-3 and TRBJ2-1; 14 nucleotides align to TRBD2. From germline, CDR1 is SGHTA and CDR2 FQGTGA. V lost 2 bases to trimming and J lost 8 bases; unmatched junction nucleotides: 8. This CDR3 spans 17 amino acids. CDR3 DNA: TGTGCCAGCAGCTTAGCCGGGACTAGCGGGAGAGGCTATGAGCAGTTCTTC. Protein product: CASSLAGTSGRGYEQFF.

The chain is built from TRBV10-1 and TRBJ2-3; 7 bases line up with TRBD1. After removal of 2 bases from V and 0 bases from J, the junction contained 2 bases not matched to a gene. Germline V gene data show CDR1 as WNHNN and CDR2 as SYGVQD (reference sequence). This CDR3 is 15 amino acids long. Written as DNA, the CDR3 is TGCGCCAGCAGTGAGACGACAGGGAGCACAGATACGCAGTATTTT. Translated: CASSETTGSTDTQYF.

The V call is TRBV13, the J call TRBJ2-7; D might be TRBD2 (5 bases). V was clipped by 2 bases and J by 4 bases, with 12 bases between them. CDR3 size: 14 residues. From germline, CDR1 is PRHDT and CDR2 FYEKMQ (reference sequence). The CDR3 bases are TGTGCCAGCAGCTTAAGGTTTCTAGCTTACGAGCAGTACTTC. Amino acids: CASSLRFLAYEQYF.

The V call is TRBV6-2 or TRBV6-3, the J call TRBJ1-6, with D hard to call. Between the trimmed V and J ends, which lost 4 bases and 6 bases, there was a span of 4 bases. The CDR3 spans 12 residues. The V gene's germline CDR1 is MNHEY and CDR2 SVGEGT. The CDR3 loop reads CASSFRNSPLHF. CDR3 coding DNA: TGTGCCAGCAGTTTCCGTAATTCACCCCTCCACTTT.

The chain links TRBV6-6 to TRBJ2-5, with 8 bases lining up with TRBD1. V dropped 0 bases and J dropped 2; count of bases not matched to a gene: 5. This CDR3 spans 16 amino acids. The germline CDR1 and CDR2 sequences are MNHNY and SVGAGI (reference sequence). The CDR3 here is CASSYSTGATQETQYF. DNA of the CDR3: TGTGCCAGCAGTTACTCGACAGGGGCGACTCAAGAGACCCAGTACTTC.

This CDR3 is CASSLVASNQPQHF. DNA of the CDR3: TGTGCCAGCAGCTTAGTCGCGAGCAATCAGCCCCAGCATTTT. The V call is TRBV7-2, the J call TRBJ1-5; D call uncertain. Germline lookup yields CDR1 SGHTA and CDR2 FQGNSA. CDR3 length: 14 amino acids. Trimming pared 1 base from V and 1 base from J, leaving 5 bases between.

The chain recombines TRBV12-3 or TRBV12-4 with TRBJ2-1; D not certain. CDR3 length: 13 amino acids. Deletions cut 3 bases from V and 10 bases from J, with 13 bases between. The CDR3 nucleotides read TGTGCCAGCAGTTTGGGCCGCCAGTTCGAGCAGTTCTTC. Its translation: CASSLGRQFEQFF.

The chain recombines TRBV7-9 with TRBJ1-2; D possibly corresponds to TRBD1 (5 bases). CDR1 and CDR2 (germline): SEHNR, FQNEAQ (reference sequence). V gave up 6 bases and J gave up 6 bases, with 8 bases separating them. The CDR3 is 11 amino acids. CDR3 in amino acids: CASSTQDGYTF. The CDR3 nucleotides read TGTGCCAGCAGTACACAGGATGGCTACACCTTC.

The gene calls are TRBV28 and TRBJ2-7; D is unclear. V was pared by 3 bases and J by 6 bases, with 9 bases between. This CDR3 spans 12 amino acids. Germline CDR1 MDHEN, CDR2 SYDVKM. The CDR3 sequence is CASSFRRSEQYF. The CDR3 DNA is TGTGCCAGCAGTTTCCGGCGGTCCGAGCAGTACTTC.

This clone is a singleton in its sample. The chain combines TRBV20-1 with TRBJ1-5; weak D call: TRBD1 (6 bases). This CDR3 has 14 residues. The ends were cut back, 3 bases at V and 6 bases at J, with 15 bases in the middle. Germline CDR1 and CDR2: DFQATT and SNEGSKA (reference sequence). The CDR3 coding sequence is TGCAGTGCTAGTGGCGGGGGGGCCGGTCAGCCCCAGCATTTT. Translating it yields CSASGGGAGQPQHF.

The chain uses TRBV2 and TRBJ2-1, with 12 bases matching TRBD2. V trimming: 4 bases; J trimming: 3 bases; junction bases outside the gene matches: 4. Germline assignment: CDR1 SNHLY and CDR2 FYNNEI. The CDR3 totals 16 residues. The CDR3 nucleotides read TGTGCCAGCAGTGTTGGGACTAGCGGGTTCTACAATGAGCAGTTCTTC. It translates to CASSVGTSGFYNEQFF.

The chain has TRBV3-1 (or the pseudogene TRBV3-2) and TRBJ2-1; 8 bases are a match to TRBD2. Losses at the gene ends were 0 bases for V and 0 bases for J; bases not matched to a gene: 1. The CDR3 runs 16 residues. Germline V lookup: CDR1 LGHDT, CDR2 YNNKEL (reference sequence). The CDR3 DNA follows: TGTGCCAGCAGCCAAGATCTAGCGGGCTCCTACAATGAGCAGTTCTTC. Protein sequence: CASSQDLAGSYNEQFF.

V and J are TRBV4-1 and TRBJ1-2, with 10 bases lining up with TRBD1. With 0 bases clipped from V and 7 bases from J, the junction kept 14 bases outside the gene matches. Germline lookup yields CDR1 MGHRA and CDR2 YSYEKL. The CDR3 has 18 residues. The CDR3 DNA follows: TGCGCCAGCAGCCAAGATTTGTCTTCGGGACAGGGGATTGCTGGCTACACCTTC. It encodes CASSQDLSSGQGIAGYTF.

This chain links TRBV24-1 with TRBJ1-2, with TRBD1 matching over 8 bases. The length of the CDR3 is 16 residues. Germline assignment: CDR1 KGHDR and CDR2 SFDVKD. After removal of 3 bases from V and 3 bases from J, the junction contained 8 bases not matched to a gene. CDR3 loop: CATSDAGAGGDYGYTF. The CDR3 DNA reads as TGTGCCACCAGTGATGCGGGCGCAGGGGGCGACTATGGCTACACCTTC.

The genes are TRBV27 and TRBJ2-1; D possibly corresponds to TRBD1 (6 bases). V dropped 5 bases and J dropped 1 base, with 27 bases sitting between them. This CDR3 has 20 residues. CDR1 and CDR2 from the germline V gene are MNHEY and SMNVEV (reference sequence). CDR3 sequence reads: CASSPRDGSLNQGSYNEQFF. For the CDR3, the DNA is TGTGCCAGCAGTCCACGGGACGGATCCCTAAATCAGGGGTCCTACAATGAGCAGTTCTTC.

This sequence joins TRBV19 and TRBJ1-5, with 7 positions matching TRBD1. This CDR3 has 14 residues. V shed 4 bases and J 4 bases; nucleotides not matched to a gene: 4. CDR1 is LNHDA, CDR2 SQIVND, per germline (reference sequence). The CDR3 is CASSRGQQNQPQHF. CDR3 nucleotides: TGTGCCAGTAGTAGGGGACAGCAAAATCAGCCCCAGCATTTT.

This clone was seen once. At one end the junction does not follow the germline gene, possibly because of a read error. The chain has TRBV7-7 and TRBJ2-2; possibly TRBD2 for D (6 bases). CDR3 size: 15 residues. Germline V gene sequence: CDR1 SSHAT, CDR2 FNYEAQ (reference sequence). This CDR3 is CASSPGTGSTGELFF. The CDR3 DNA reads as TGTGCTAGCAGCCCTGGGACTGGGAGCACCGGGGAGCTGTTTTTT.

V gene TRBV5-1 combines with J gene TRBJ1-3; TRBD1 agrees at 9 bases. V lost 4 bases to trimming and J lost 0 bases; unmatched junction nucleotides: 5. CDR3 length: 16 residues. Germline V gene lookup returns CDR1 SGHRS and CDR2 YFSETQ. CDR3 region: CASSPGTGNSGNTIYF. Here the CDR3 DNA reads TGCGCCAGCAGCCCCGGGACAGGGAACTCTGGAAACACCATATATTTT.

This chain uses TRBV24-1 with TRBJ2-1; TRBD2 aligns across 10 bases. Germline CDR1 KGHDR, CDR2 SFDVKD. The J segment lost 6 bases and the V segment lost 4 bases, leaving 2 bases of the junction unmatched. The length of the CDR3 is 14 residues. The CDR3 loop is CATSDLAGVNEQFF. As DNA, the CDR3 is TGTGCCACCAGTGACCTAGCGGGAGTCAATGAGCAGTTCTTC.